A selection of T cell receptor beta chains follows, all from one sample in a study of T cells after yellow fever vaccination. TCRdb fed the 5' RACE reads into MiXCR, producing one record per CDR3 protein. The repertoire holds about 630,000 distinct CDR3 sequences, with roughly 12% as singletons. Sequenced material: PBMCs, taken on the day of the yellow fever booster vaccination. The receptor source for this set is a man aged 25-45 years who received the YFV17D yellow fever vaccine. Both conserved end residues are part of each CDR3. D genes are given only for firm matches. Clone sizes are given selectively: once, few, many, or a class where the clone is expanded.

>TRBD1|TRBJ2-1|TRBV6-2/TRBV6-3|.
TGTGCCAGCAGTATAGGACAGGGAAGGGAGCAGTTCTTC
CASSIGQGREQFF
>.|TRBJ2-7|TRBV27|.
TGTGCCAGCAGTCGAGGTCGTGGCGGGTCCGTCTACGAGCAGTACTTC
CASSRGRGGSVYEQYF
>.|TRBJ2-5|TRBV12-3/TRBV12-4|few
TGTGCCAGCAGTTTAGCACAGGGAAGGGGAGAGACCCAGTACTTC
CASSLAQGRGETQYF
>TRBD2|TRBJ2-5|TRBV18|few
TGTGCCAGCTCACCACGCCGGCGGGAGGGCCGGGAGACCCAGTACTTC
CASSPRRREGRETQYF
>TRBD1|TRBJ2-3|TRBV20-1|.
TGCAGTGCCGGACAGGCTAGCACAGATACGCAGTATTTT
CSAGQASTDTQYF
>.|TRBJ2-1|TRBV7-2|few
TGTGCCAGCAGCCCTTGGACTGGAAATGAGCAGTTCTTC
CASSPWTGNEQFF
>.|TRBJ2-7|TRBV7-2|.
TGTGCCAGCAGCTTAGTGGGGGACAACGACTACGAGCAGTACTTC
CASSLVGDNDYEQYF
>.|TRBJ2-1|TRBV2|.
TGTGCCAGCAAGGGACATTACTCCTACAATGAGCAGTTCTTC
CASKGHYSYNEQFF
>.|TRBJ2-7|TRBV7-9|.
TGTGCCAGCAGCTTAGCGGCTCCCTACGAGCAGTACTTC
CASSLAAPYEQYF
>.|TRBJ2-1|TRBV12-3/TRBV12-4|many
TGTGCCAGCAACACCGATTTAAGGGATGAGCAGTTCTTC
CASNTDLRDEQFF
>TRBD2|TRBJ2-1|TRBV6-1|few
TGTGCCAGCAGTGGCACCACTAGCGGGAGGCCGTCCAATGAGCAGTTCTTC
CASSGTTSGRPSNEQFF
>.|TRBJ2-5|TRBV19|.
TGTGCCAGTAAAAGTGACGGCTATTGGGAGACCCAGTACTTC
CASKSDGYWETQYF
>.|TRBJ2-1|TRBV27|.
TGTGCCAGCAGTTTACTACAAATCTCCTACAATGAGCAGTTCTTC
CASSLLQISYNEQFF
>TRBD1|TRBJ2-5|TRBV7-6|.
TGTGCCAGCAGCTTATGGTCCCCGGACAGGGGTGGCATCCAAGAGACCCAGTACTTC
CASSLWSPDRGGIQETQYF
>.|TRBJ2-7|TRBV7-2|.
TGTGCCAGCAGATTAGCGCGGGATGTTGACTACGAGCAGTACTTC
CASRLARDVDYEQYF
>TRBD2|TRBJ2-7|TRBV5-1|many
TGTGCCAGCAGCGGGGATTACGAGCAGTACTTC
CASSGDYEQYF
>TRBD1|TRBJ2-3|TRBV5-1|many
TGTGCCAGCAGTCCGGGACAGGGACGGGAGACGCAGTATTTT
CASSPGQGRETQYF
>.|TRBJ2-1|TRBV24-1|.
TGTGCCACCAGTGATCAGGCACTCCCCCGGGTTGAGCAGTTCTTC
CATSDQALPRVEQFF
>.|TRBJ1-5|TRBV12-3/TRBV12-4|few
TGTGCCAGCAGAGCAGGGGTTCAGCCCCAGCATTTT
CASRAGVQPQHF
>.|TRBJ2-1|TRBV29-1|few
TGCAGCGTCATAGCGGAGAGCTCCTACAATGAGCAGTTCTTC
CSVIAESSYNEQFF
>.|TRBJ2-2|TRBV4-3|many
TGCGCCAGCAGCCAAGGAGGGGGTCAGGGGACCGGGGAGCTGTTTTTT
CASSQGGGQGTGELFF
>TRBD1|TRBJ1-5|TRBV19|few
TGTGCCAGTAGTATAGGACAGGGAAATCAGCCCCAGCATTTT
CASSIGQGNQPQHF
>.|TRBJ1-4|TRBV6-1|.
TGTTCCAGCACCCAGCAGGGAGGAACGACTGAAAAACTGTTTTTT
CSSTQQGGTTEKLFF
>TRBD1|TRBJ1-1|TRBV7-9|many
TGTGCCAGCAGCTTATCGACAGGGAAAAACACTGAAGCTTTCTTT
CASSLSTGKNTEAFF
>.|TRBJ2-3|TRBV7-2|many
TGTGCCAGCAGCTTAGACAGGGATTACACAGATACGCAGTATTTT
CASSLDRDYTDTQYF
>.|TRBJ2-1|TRBV7-2|.
TGTGCCAGCAGCTTGGGACAACAATCCTACAATGAGCAGTTCTTC
CASSLGQQSYNEQFF
>.|TRBJ2-5|TRBV6-2/TRBV6-3|few
TGTGCCAGCACCTTAACCGGGACGCCACAAGAGACCCAGTACTTC
CASTLTGTPQETQYF
>TRBD2|TRBJ2-5|TRBV5-1|.
TGCGCCAGCGGGACTAGCGGGAGGAGTGAGACCCAGTACTTC
CASGTSGRSETQYF
>TRBD2|TRBJ2-3|TRBV6-5|.
TGTGCCAGCAGTTCACCGCTAGCGGGAGATACGCAGTATTTT
CASSSPLAGDTQYF
>.|TRBJ2-1|TRBV15|.
TGTGCCACCAGCCTCAGGGTTACATACAATGAGCAGTTCTTC
CATSLRVTYNEQFF
>.|TRBJ1-2|TRBV12-3/TRBV12-4|.
TGTGCCAGCAGCGGCGGGCCACGCGGCAATGGCTACACCTTC
CASSGGPRGNGYTF
>.|TRBJ2-1|TRBV20-1|.
TGCAGTGCTAGACCTCTGGTCCATAGCGGAGCCTCCTACAATGAGCAGTTCTTC
CSARPLVHSGASYNEQFF
>TRBD1|TRBJ2-2|TRBV7-9|.
TGTGCCAGCAACGAGGGACAGACGAACACCGGGGAGCTGTTTTTT
CASNEGQTNTGELFF
>.|TRBJ1-4|TRBV11-2|.
TGTGCCAGCAGCTTTGACAAATCAACTAATGAAAAACTGTTTTTT
CASSFDKSTNEKLFF
>TRBD2|TRBJ2-7|TRBV9|.
TGTGCCAGCAGCGTAGGGGTAGCGGGGACGGGGCCTTCCTACGAGCAGTACTTC
CASSVGVAGTGPSYEQYF
>.|TRBJ1-6|TRBV20-1|few
TGCAGTGCTAGAGATCACCGGGTTGATTCACCCCTCCACTTT
CSARDHRVDSPLHF
>.|TRBJ2-7|TRBV5-1|few
TGCGCCAGCCGAAACTCTGGCGTCTACGAGCAGTACTTC
CASRNSGVYEQYF
>TRBD2|TRBJ2-1|TRBV6-1|few
TGTGCCAGCAGTCTTTTCCTAGCGGGCTCCTACAATGAGCAGTTCTTC
CASSLFLAGSYNEQFF
>.|TRBJ1-6|TRBV27|few
TGTGCCAGCAGATATTCCATGGGTTCACCCCTCCACTTT
CASRYSMGSPLHF
>.|TRBJ1-2|TRBV15|many
TGTGCCACCAGCAGAGGAGGGGACTCGCGGGGTGGCTACACCTTC
CATSRGGDSRGGYTF
>.|TRBJ2-7|TRBV7-9|many
TGTGCCAGCAGCCCCAGCCCTCTTTTGAATGTGTTCTACGAGCAGTACTTC
CASSPSPLLNVFYEQYF
>.|TRBJ2-5|TRBV2|.
TGTGCCAGCAGTGTTTACCCCCTCCAAGAGACCCAGTACTTC
CASSVYPLQETQYF
>.|TRBJ2-7|TRBV20-1|.
TGCAGTGCTAGCCGGACCTCCTACGAGCAGTACTTC
CSASRTSYEQYF
>.|TRBJ2-1|TRBV30|.
TGTGCCTGGAGTGAACTGAGCCCAGGGGGGGATTACAATGAGCAGTTCTTC
CAWSELSPGGDYNEQFF
>TRBD2|TRBJ2-1|TRBV20-1|few
TGCAGTGCTGGAAGCGGGAGAGGGGCTAAGCGCGATGAGCAGTTCTTC
CSAGSGRGAKRDEQFF
>.|TRBJ2-7|TRBV7-2|many
TGTGCCAGCAGCTTTGCCAGGGATTCCTACGGGCAGTACTTC
CASSFARDSYGQYF
>TRBD2|TRBJ2-7|TRBV5-1|few
TGCGCCAGCAGCATAGAACCAAGCGGGAACTCCTACGAGCAGTACTTC
CASSIEPSGNSYEQYF
>.|TRBJ2-5|TRBV7-9|many
TGTGCCAGCAGCTCCGAAGGGTTGGCCCAGTACTTC
CASSSEGLAQYF
>TRBD2|TRBJ2-3|TRBV7-6|.
TGTGCCAGCAGCTCAGCACTAGCGGGAGGGAGCACAGATACGCAGTATTTT
CASSSALAGGSTDTQYF
>.|TRBJ1-2|TRBV15|many
TGTGCCACCAGCCGTGGGGGACAATTATCGGGAGGCTACACCTTC
CATSRGGQLSGGYTF